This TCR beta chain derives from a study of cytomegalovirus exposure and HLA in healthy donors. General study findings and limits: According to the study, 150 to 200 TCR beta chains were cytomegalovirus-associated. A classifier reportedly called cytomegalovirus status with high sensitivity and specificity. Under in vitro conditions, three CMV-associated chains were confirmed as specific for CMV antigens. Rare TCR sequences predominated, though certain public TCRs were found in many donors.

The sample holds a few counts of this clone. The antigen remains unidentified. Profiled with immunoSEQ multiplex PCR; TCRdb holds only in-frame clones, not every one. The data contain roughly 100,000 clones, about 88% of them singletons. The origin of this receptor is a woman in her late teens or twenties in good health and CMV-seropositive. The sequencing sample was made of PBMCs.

CDR3 amino acids: CASSQVGRGSSYEQYF. Here the CDR3 DNA reads TGTGCCAGCAGCCAAGTGGGTCGTGGGAGCTCCTACGAGCAGTACTTC. The V call is TRBV4-2, the J call TRBJ2-7, with D maybe TRBD2 (5 bases). This CDR3 comprises 16 residues. The germline gives CDR1 LGHNA, CDR2 YNFKEQ. V dropped 1 base and J dropped 0 bases, with 13 bases sitting between them.